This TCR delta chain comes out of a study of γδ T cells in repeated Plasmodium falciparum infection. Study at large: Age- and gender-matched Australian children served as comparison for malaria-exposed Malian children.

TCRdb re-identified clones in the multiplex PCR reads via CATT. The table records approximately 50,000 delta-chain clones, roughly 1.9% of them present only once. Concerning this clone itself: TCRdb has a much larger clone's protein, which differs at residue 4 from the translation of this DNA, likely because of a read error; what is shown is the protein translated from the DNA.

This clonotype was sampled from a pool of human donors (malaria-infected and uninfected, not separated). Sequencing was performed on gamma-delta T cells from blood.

This chain's CDR3 is CALEEGRLPWGDTHSLTAQLFF. The CDR3 DNA reads TGTGCTCTTGAGGAAGGGCGACTCCCTTGGGGGGATACGCATTCTTTGACAGCACAACTCTTCTTT. This chain uses TRDV1 with TRDJ2; 10 bases match TRDD3. TCRdb is silent on the J gene; assignment here came from matching the DNA to germline. The CDR3 length is 22 residues. Germline V CDR1 and CDR2: TSWWSYY, QGS.